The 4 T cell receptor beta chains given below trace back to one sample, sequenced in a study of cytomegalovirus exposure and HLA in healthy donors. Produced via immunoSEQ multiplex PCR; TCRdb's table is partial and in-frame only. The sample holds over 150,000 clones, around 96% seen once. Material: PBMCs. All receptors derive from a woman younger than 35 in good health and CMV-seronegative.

The CDR3 loop reads CASSSGLDLETQYF. The DNA for the CDR3 is TGTGCCAGCAGTTCCGGACTGGATTTAGAGACCCAGTACTTC. The V and J genes are TRBV6-5 and TRBJ2-5, with D possibly TRBD2 on 5 matching bases. CDR1 is MNHEY and CDR2 is SVGAGI in the germline V gene. Between the trimmed V and J ends, which lost 4 bases and 4 bases, there was a span of 13 bases. The CDR3 runs 14 residues.

Written as DNA, the CDR3 is TGTGCCAGCAGTTCGGGGGTCACTAATGAAAAACTGTTTTTT. Translated: CASSSGVTNEKLFF. The chain joins TRBV27 to TRBJ1-4, with D perhaps matching TRBD1 (5 bases). Per the germline V gene, CDR1 is MNHEY and CDR2 is SMNVEV (reference sequence). The CDR3 length is 14 residues. V lost 4 bases and J lost 2, with 8 bases in between.

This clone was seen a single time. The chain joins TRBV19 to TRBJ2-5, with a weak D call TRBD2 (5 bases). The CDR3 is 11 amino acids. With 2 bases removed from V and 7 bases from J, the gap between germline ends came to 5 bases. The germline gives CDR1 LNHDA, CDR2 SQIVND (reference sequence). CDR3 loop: CASSIRGTQYF. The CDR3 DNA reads TGTGCCAGTAGTATACGGGGGACCCAGTACTTC.

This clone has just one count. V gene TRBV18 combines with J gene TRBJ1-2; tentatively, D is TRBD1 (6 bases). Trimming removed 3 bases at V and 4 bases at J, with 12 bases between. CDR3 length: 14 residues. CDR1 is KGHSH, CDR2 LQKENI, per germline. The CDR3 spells CASSPGQTLYGYTF. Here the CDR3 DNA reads TGTGCCAGCTCACCCGGACAGACCCTCTATGGCTACACCTTC.